This section outlines one T cell receptor (beta chain) sequence together with its context. Its antigen is as yet unknown. The CDR3 contains 17 residues. CDR1 and CDR2 from the germline V gene are MGHRA and YSYEKL. Trimming removed 0 bases from V and 5 bases from J; junction bases left unmatched: 9. Assay used: immunoSEQ multiplex PCR; TCRdb lists only in-frame clones, some missing. The sample yields 60,000 or so clones, 70% to 90% seen once. This entry is derived from a study of OX40 agonist ivuxolimab in advanced cancers. Study information: The study gave patients intravenous ivuxolimab at 0.01 to 10 mg/kg every 2 weeks. Notes on the study in general: Clonal expansion from baseline to week 6 occurred in both CD4+ and CD8+ T cells.

The material sequenced was CD4+ or CD8+ T cells sorted from blood, taken in a trial of the OX40 agonist ivuxolimab. This TCR derives from an adult with an advanced solid tumor such as melanoma, head and neck, liver or kidney cancer. The rearrangement uses TRBV4-1 and TRBJ2-5, with 10 bases aligning to TRBD2. As DNA, the CDR3 is TGCGCCAGCAGCCAAGATAGTCTAGCGGGGGCCGCGGAGACCCAGTACTTC. Protein sequence: CASSQDSLAGAAETQYF.